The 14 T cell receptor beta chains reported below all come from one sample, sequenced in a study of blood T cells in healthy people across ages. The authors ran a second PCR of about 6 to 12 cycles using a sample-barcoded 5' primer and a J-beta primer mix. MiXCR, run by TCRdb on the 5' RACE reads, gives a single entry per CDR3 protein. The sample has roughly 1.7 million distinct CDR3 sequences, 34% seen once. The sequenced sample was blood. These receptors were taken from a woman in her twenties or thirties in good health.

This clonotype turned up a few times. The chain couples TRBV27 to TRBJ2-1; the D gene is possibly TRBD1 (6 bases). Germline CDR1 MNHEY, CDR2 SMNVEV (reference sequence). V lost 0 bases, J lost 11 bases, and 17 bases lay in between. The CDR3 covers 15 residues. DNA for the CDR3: TGTGCCAGCAGTTTATCGGTACAGGGTTCACCGCAGCAGTTCTTC. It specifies CASSLSVQGSPQQFF.

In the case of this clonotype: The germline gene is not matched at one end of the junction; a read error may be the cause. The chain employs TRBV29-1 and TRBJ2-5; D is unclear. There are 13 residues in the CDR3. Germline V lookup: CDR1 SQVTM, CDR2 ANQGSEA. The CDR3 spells CNVSPGGVNEQYF. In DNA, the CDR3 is TGCAACGTTAGTCCGGGTGGGGTCAATGAGCAGTACTTC.

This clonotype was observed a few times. CDR3 sequence: CASSLDPGTPYEQYF. The CDR3 nucleotides are TGTGCCAGCAGCTTAGATCCAGGGACCCCCTACGAGCAGTACTTC. The J gene is TRBJ2-7, the V gene TRBV7-3, with D perhaps TRBD1 or TRBD2 (5 bases each). V gave up 2 bases and J gave up 2 bases, with 13 bases separating them. Germline loops: CDR1 SGHTA, CDR2 FQGTGA. This CDR3 has 15 amino acids.

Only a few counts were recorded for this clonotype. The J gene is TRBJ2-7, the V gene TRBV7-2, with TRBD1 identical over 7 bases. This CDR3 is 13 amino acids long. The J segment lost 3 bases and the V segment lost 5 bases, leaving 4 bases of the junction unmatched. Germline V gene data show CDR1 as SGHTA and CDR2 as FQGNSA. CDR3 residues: CASSPHRGYEQYF. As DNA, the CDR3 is TGTGCCAGCAGCCCTCACAGGGGCTACGAGCAGTACTTC. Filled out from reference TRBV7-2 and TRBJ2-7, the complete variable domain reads GAGVSQSPSNKVTEKGKDVELRCDPISGHTALYWYRQSLGQGLEFLIYFQGNSAPDKSGLPSDRFSAERTGGSVSTLTIQRTQQEDSAVYLCASSPHRGYEQYFGPGTRLTVT.

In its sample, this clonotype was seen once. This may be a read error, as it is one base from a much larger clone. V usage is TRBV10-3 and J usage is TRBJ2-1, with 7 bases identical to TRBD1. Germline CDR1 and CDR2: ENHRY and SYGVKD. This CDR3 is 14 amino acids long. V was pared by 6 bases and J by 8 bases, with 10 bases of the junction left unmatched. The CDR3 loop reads CAIRATGQCDEQFF. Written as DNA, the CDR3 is TGTGCCATCAGAGCGACAGGGCAGTGTGATGAGCAGTTCTTC.

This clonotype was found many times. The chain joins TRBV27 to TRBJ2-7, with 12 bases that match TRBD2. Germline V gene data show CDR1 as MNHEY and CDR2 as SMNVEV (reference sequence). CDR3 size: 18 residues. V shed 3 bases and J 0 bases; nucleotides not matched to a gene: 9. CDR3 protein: CASSFQTSGSYPSYEQYF. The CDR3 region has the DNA TGTGCCAGCAGTTTTCAGACTAGCGGGAGTTATCCCTCCTACGAGCAGTACTTC.

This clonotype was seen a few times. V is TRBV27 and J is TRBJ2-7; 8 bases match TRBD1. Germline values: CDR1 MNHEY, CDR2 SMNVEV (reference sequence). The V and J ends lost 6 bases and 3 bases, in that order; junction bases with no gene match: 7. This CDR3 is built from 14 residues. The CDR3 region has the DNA TGTGCCAGCAGCGGGACAGGTGGGTTCTACGAGCAGTACTTC. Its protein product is CASSGTGGFYEQYF.

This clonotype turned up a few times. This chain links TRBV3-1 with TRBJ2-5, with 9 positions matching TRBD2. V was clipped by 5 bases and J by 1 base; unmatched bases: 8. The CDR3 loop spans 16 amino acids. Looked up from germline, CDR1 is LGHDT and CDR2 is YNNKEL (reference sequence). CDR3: CASSTRSGGRQETQYF. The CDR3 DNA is TGTGCCAGCAGCACCCGTAGCGGGGGCCGCCAAGAGACCCAGTACTTC.

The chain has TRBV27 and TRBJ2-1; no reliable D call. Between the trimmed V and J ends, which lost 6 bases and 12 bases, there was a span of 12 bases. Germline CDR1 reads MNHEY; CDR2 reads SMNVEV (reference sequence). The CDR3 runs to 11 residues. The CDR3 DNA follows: TGTGCCAGCAGCAACGACGGCTGGCAGTTCTTC. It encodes CASSNDGWQFF.

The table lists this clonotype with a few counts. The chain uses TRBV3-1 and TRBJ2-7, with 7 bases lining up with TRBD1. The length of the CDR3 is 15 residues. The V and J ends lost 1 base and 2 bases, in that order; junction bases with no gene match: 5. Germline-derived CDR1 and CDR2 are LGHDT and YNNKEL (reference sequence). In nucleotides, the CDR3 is TGTGCCAGCAGCCAAGTAGGACAGGTTCCCTACGAGCAGTACTTC. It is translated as CASSQVGQVPYEQYF.

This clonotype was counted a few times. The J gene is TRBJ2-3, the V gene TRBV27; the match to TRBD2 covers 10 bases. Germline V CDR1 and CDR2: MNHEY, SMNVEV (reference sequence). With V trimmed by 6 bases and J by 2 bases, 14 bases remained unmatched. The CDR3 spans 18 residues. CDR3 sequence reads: CASSPLGDGLAVTDTQYF. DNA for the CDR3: TGTGCCAGCAGCCCACTAGGGGATGGACTAGCGGTCACAGATACGCAGTATTTT.

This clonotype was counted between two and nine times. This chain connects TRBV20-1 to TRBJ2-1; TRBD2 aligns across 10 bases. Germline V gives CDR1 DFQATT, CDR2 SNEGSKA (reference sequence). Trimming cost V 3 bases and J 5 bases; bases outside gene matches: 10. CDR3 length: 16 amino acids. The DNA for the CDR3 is TGCAGTGCTAGTAGTACTCTAGCGGGAGTACACAATGAGCAGTTCTTC. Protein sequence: CSASSTLAGVHNEQFF.

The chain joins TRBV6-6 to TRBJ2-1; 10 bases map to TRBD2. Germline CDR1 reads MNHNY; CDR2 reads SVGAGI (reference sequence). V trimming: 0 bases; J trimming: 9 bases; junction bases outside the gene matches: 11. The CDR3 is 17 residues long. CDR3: CASSYSPAGGLSGEQFF. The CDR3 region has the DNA TGTGCCAGCAGTTACTCGCCAGCGGGGGGGCTATCGGGTGAGCAGTTCTTC.

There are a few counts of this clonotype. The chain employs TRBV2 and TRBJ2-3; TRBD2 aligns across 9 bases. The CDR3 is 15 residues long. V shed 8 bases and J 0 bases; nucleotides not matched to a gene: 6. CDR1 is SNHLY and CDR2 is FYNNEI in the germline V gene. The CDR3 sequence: CASQPSGISTDTQYF. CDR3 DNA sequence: TGTGCCAGCCAGCCTAGCGGGATTAGCACAGATACGCAGTATTTT. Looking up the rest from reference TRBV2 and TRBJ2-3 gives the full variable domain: EPEVTQTPSHQVTQMGQEVILRCVPISNHLYFYWYRQILGQKVEFLVSFYNNEISEKSEIFDDQFSVERPDGSNFTLKIRSTKLEDSAMYFCASQPSGISTDTQYFGPGTRLTVL.